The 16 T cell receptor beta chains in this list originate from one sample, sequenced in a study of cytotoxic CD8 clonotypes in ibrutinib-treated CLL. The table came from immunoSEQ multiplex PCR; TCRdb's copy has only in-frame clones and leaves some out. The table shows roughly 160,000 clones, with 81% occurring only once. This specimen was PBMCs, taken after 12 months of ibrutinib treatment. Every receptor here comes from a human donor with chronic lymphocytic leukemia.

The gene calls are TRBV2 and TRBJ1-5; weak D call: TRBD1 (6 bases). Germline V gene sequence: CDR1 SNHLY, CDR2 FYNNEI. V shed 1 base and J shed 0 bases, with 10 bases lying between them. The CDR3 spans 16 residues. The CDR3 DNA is TGTGCCAGCAGTGAAGAGGGGGTGGTTAGCAATCAGCCCCAGCATTTT. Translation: CASSEEGVVSNQPQHF.

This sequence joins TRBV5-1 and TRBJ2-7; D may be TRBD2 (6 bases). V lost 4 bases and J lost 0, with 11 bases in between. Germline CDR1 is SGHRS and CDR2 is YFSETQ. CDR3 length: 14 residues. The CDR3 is CASSLWDFSYEQYF. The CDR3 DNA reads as TGCGCCAGCAGCCTCTGGGACTTCTCCTACGAGCAGTACTTC.

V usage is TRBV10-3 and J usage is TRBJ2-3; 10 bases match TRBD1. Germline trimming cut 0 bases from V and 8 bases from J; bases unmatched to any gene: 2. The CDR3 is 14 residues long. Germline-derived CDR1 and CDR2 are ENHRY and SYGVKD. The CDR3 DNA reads TGTGCCATCAGTGAGTCGGACAGGGGGGTTACGCAGTATTTT. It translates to CAISESDRGVTQYF.

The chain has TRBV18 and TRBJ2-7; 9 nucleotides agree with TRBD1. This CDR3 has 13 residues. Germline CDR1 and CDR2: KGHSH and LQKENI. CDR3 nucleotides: TGTGCTGCCCGAAGGACAGGGGAATACGAGCAGTACTTC. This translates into CAARRTGEYEQYF.

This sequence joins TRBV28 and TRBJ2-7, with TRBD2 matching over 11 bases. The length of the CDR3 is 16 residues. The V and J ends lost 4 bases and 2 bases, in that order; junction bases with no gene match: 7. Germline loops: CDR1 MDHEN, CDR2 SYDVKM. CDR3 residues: CASSSPTSGVTYEQYF. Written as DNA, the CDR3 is TGTGCCAGCAGTTCCCCGACTAGCGGGGTAACCTACGAGCAGTACTTC.

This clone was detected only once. In nucleotides, the CDR3 is TGTGCCAGCAGCGATGACAGGGCCCCGTATGGCTACACCTTC. Protein: CASSDDRAPYGYTF. The J gene is TRBJ1-2, the V gene TRBV6-5, with 7 bases matching TRBD1. V gave up 6 bases and J gave up 5 bases; unmatched junction bases: 9. CDR1 is MNHEY and CDR2 is SVGAGI in the germline V gene. CDR3 length: 14 amino acids.

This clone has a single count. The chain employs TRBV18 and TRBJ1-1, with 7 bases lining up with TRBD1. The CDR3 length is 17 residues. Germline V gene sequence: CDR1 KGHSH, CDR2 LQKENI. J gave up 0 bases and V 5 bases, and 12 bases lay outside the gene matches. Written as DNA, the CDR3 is TGTGCCAGCTCAAGCTCAGGGGGTGCTACTTTGAACACTGAAGCTTTCTTT. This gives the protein CASSSSGGATLNTEAFF.

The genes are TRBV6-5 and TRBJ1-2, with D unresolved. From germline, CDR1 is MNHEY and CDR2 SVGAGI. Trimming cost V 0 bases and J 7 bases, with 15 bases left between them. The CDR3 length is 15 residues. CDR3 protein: CASSYSGLLTGGYTF. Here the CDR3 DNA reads TGTGCCAGCAGTTACTCGGGGTTACTCACGGGTGGCTACACCTTC.

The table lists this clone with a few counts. The CDR3 spells CASRIESGKNIQYF. For the CDR3, the DNA is TGTGCCAGCAGGATCGAGTCAGGCAAAAACATTCAGTACTTC. The rearrangement links TRBV2 to TRBJ2-4; no clear D gene. This CDR3 spans 14 amino acids. CDR1 is SNHLY and CDR2 is FYNNEI in the germline V gene. The V and J ends lost 6 bases and 3 bases respectively, with 12 bases between them.

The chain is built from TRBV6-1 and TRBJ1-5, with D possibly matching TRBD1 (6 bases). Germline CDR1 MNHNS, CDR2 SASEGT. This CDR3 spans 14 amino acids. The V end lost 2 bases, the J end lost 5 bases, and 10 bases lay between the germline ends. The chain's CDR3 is CASSERGADQPQHF. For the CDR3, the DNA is TGTGCCAGCAGTGAACGGGGGGCCGATCAGCCCCAGCATTTT.

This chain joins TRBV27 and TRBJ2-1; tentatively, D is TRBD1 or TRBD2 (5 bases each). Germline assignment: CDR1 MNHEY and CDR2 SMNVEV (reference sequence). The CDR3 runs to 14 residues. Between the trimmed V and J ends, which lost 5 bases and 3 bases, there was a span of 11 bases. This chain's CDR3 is CASSTGTSYNEQFF. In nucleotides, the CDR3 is TGTGCCAGCAGTACGGGGACGAGCTACAATGAGCAGTTCTTC.

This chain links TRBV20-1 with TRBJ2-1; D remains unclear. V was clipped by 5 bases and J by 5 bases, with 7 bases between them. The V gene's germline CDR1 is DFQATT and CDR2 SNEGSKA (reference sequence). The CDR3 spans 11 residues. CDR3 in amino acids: CSADRNNEQFF. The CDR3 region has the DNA TGCAGTGCTGACCGCAACAATGAGCAGTTCTTC.

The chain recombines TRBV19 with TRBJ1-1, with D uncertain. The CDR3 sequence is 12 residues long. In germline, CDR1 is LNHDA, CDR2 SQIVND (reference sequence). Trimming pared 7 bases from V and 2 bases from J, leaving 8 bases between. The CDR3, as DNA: TGTGCCAGTACCCGATTCAACACTGAAGCTTTCTTT. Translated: CASTRFNTEAFF.

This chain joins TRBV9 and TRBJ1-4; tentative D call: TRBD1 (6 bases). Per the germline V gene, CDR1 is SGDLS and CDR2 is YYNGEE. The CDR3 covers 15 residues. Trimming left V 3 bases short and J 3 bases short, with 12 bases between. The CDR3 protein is CASSATGRANEKLFF. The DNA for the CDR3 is TGTGCCAGCAGCGCTACAGGGAGGGCTAATGAAAAACTGTTTTTT.

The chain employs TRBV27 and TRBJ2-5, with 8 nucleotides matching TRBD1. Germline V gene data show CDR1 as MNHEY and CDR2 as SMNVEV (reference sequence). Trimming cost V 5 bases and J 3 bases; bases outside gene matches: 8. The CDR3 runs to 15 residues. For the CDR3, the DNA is TGTGCCAGCAGTACGGACAGGGCAACAAAAGAGACCCAGTACTTC. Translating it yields CASSTDRATKETQYF.

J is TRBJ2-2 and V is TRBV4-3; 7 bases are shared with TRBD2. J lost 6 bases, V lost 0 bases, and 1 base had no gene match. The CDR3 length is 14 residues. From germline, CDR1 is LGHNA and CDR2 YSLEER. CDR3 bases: TGCGCCAGCAGCCAAGATGGGGGGGCCGGGGAGCTGTTTTTT. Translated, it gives CASSQDGGAGELFF.